The 7 T cell receptor beta chains below were found in one sample sequenced in a study of human T cells and chemical hapten exposure. Time point described: patch test 1, 2 weeks after DPC sensitization. Treatment in this sample: therapeutic diphenylcyclopropenone sensitization with weekly scalp DPC. Researchers extracted total RNA from unfractionated whole blood. TCRdb re-called the RACE reads through MiXCR, storing one row per CDR3 protein. Of 40,000 to 65,000 distinct CDR3 sequences listed, 11% are singletons. The specimen comprised whole blood, sampled in connection with sensitization to the hapten diphenylcyclopropenone (DPC). The receptors here all came from a woman aged 40-49 years with alopecia areata. Some clones in this sample may be carry-over from other donors' samples.

This chain connects TRBV20-1 to TRBJ2-2; the D gene is possibly TRBD1 (5 bases). The CDR3 consists of 11 residues. Trimming left V 4 bases short and J 5 bases short, with 5 bases between. CDR1 is DFQATT, CDR2 SNEGSKA, per germline (reference sequence). The DNA of the CDR3 is TGCAGTGCTACAGGGACCGGGGAGCTGTTTTTT. Translation gives CSATGTGELFF.

The chain is built from TRBV11-1 and TRBJ2-5, with D perhaps matching TRBD2 (6 bases). Germline CDR1 reads SGHAT; CDR2 reads FQDESV (reference sequence). The V end lost 3 bases, the J end lost 7 bases, and 12 bases lay between the germline ends. The CDR3 has 13 amino acids. CDR3 coding DNA: TGTGCCAGCAGCTTTGCCGGGAGTGGGACCCAGTACTTC. Its translation is CASSFAGSGTQYF.

The table lists this clonotype with many counts. The rearrangement links TRBV7-2 to TRBJ2-7; D assignment may be TRBD1 or TRBD2 (5 bases each). CDR1 and CDR2 (germline): SGHTA, FQGNSA. V was trimmed by 5 bases and J by 8 bases, leaving 13 bases between them. The CDR3 is 12 residues long. DNA of the CDR3: TGTGCCAGCAGCCACCCGGGGCGTCAGCAGTACTTC. It yields the protein CASSHPGRQQYF.

The chain links TRBV7-9 to TRBJ2-2, with 7 bases matching TRBD1. With 5 bases clipped from V and 1 base from J, the junction kept 4 bases outside the gene matches. The CDR3 spans 15 residues. Germline CDR1 is SEHNR and CDR2 is FQNEAQ (reference sequence). CDR3 amino acids: CASSLRQGNTGELFF. The CDR3 bases are TGTGCCAGCAGCCTACGACAGGGGAACACCGGGGAGCTGTTTTTT. The entire variable domain, with the rest obtained from reference TRBV7-9 and TRBJ2-2, is as follows: DTGVSQNPRHKITKRGQNVTFRCDPISEHNRLYWYRQTLGQGPEFLTYFQNEAQLEKSRLLSDRFSAERPKGSFSTLEIQRTEQGDSAMYLCASSLRQGNTGELFFGEGSRLTVL.

This clonotype was recorded at least ten times. CDR3 region: CASSRLRGTDTQYF. The CDR3 coding sequence is TGTGCCAGCAGCCGACTCCGGGGCACAGATACGCAGTATTTT. The chain uses TRBV7-2 and TRBJ2-3; no clear D. The CDR3 is 14 residues long. Trimming removed 5 bases from V and 1 base from J, with 10 bases in between. Germline V gene lookup returns CDR1 SGHTA and CDR2 FQGNSA.

This chain uses TRBV19 with TRBJ2-7, with D possibly matching TRBD1 (5 bases). This CDR3 is built from 15 residues. V lost 1 base, J lost 0 bases, and 10 bases lay in between. CDR1 and CDR2 (germline): LNHDA, SQIVND (reference sequence). The CDR3 reads CASSIGQQASYEQYF. The CDR3 DNA sequence: TGTGCCAGTAGTATAGGACAGCAAGCCTCCTACGAGCAGTACTTC. Together with reference TRBV19 and TRBJ2-7, the CDR3 gives the full variable domain: DGGITQSPKYLFRKEGQNVTLSCEQNLNHDAMYWYRQDPGQGLRLIYYSQIVNDFQKGDIAEGYSVSREKKESFPLTVTSAQKNPTAFYLCASSIGQQASYEQYFGPGTRLTVT.

This clonotype was seen a handful of times. V and J are TRBV12-3 or TRBV12-4 and TRBJ2-5; 11 bases line up with TRBD2. The CDR3 spans 16 residues. Trimming at V came to 5 bases and at J to 3 bases, leaving 8 bases not matched to a gene. The CDR3 reads CASSPTGLAVEETQYF. The CDR3 nucleotides read TGTGCCAGCAGTCCGACGGGACTAGCGGTAGAAGAGACCCAGTACTTC.